These T cell receptor beta chains were read from a single sample in a study of T cell responses to AZD1222 COVID-19 vaccine. Generated by immunoSEQ multiplex PCR, the TCRdb table keeps only in-frame clones and is missing some. This table has some 110,000 clones, about 86% appearing once. This specimen was peripheral blood, taken on day 0 of AZD1222 vaccination. All receptors come from an adult in good health. Both conserved end residues are part of each CDR3. The order of the fields is J gene, CDR3 length, V gene, clone size, D gene, CDR3 DNA, CDR3 protein. A D gene is named only where the DNA matches it firmly. Size is omitted from some rows. Given values are once, few, many or a class for expanded clones.

J gene: TRBJ1-4
CDR3 length: 15
V gene: TRBV19
clone size: -
D gene: -
CDR3 DNA: TGTGCCAGTAGTATAGATCTACAGGTGGGAGAAAAACTGTTTTTT
CDR3 protein: CASSIDLQVGEKLFF

J gene: TRBJ1-1
CDR3 length: 13
V gene: TRBV28
clone size: -
D gene: -
CDR3 DNA: TGTGCCAGCACGAAGACAACACTCACTGAAGCTTTCTTT
CDR3 protein: CASTKTTLTEAFF

J gene: TRBJ2-5
CDR3 length: 15
V gene: TRBV3-1/TRBV3-2
clone size: -
D gene: -
CDR3 DNA: TGTGCCAGCAGCCAATGGCGGGGGACAAGGTCGGGCCAGTACTTC
CDR3 protein: CASSQWRGTRSGQYF

J gene: TRBJ1-2
CDR3 length: 15
V gene: TRBV9
clone size: -
D gene: TRBD1
CDR3 DNA: TGTGCCAGCAGCGTAACAGGGGATTTGAGCTATGGCTACACCTTC
CDR3 protein: CASSVTGDLSYGYTF

J gene: TRBJ2-1
CDR3 length: 16
V gene: TRBV24-1
clone size: -
D gene: TRBD1
CDR3 DNA: TGTGCCACCAGTGATCCCGGACAGGGGGCTTACAATGAGCAGTTCTTC
CDR3 protein: CATSDPGQGAYNEQFF

J gene: TRBJ2-1
CDR3 length: 14
V gene: TRBV5-1
clone size: few
D gene: TRBD2
CDR3 DNA: TGCGCCAGCAGCTTGGTAGCGGGGGCCAATGAGCAGTTCTTC
CDR3 protein: CASSLVAGANEQFF

J gene: TRBJ1-1
CDR3 length: 15
V gene: TRBV7-2
clone size: -
D gene: -
CDR3 DNA: TGTGCCAGCAGCTTAGAGATTAGGGGGAACACTGAAGCTTTCTTT
CDR3 protein: CASSLEIRGNTEAFF

J gene: TRBJ2-3
CDR3 length: 14
V gene: TRBV7-2
clone size: -
D gene: -
CDR3 DNA: TGTGCCAGCAGCTTAGCTCGGAACACAGATACGCAGTATTTT
CDR3 protein: CASSLARNTDTQYF

J gene: TRBJ1-4
CDR3 length: 15
V gene: TRBV11-2
clone size: -
D gene: -
CDR3 DNA: TGTGCCAGCAGTTATAACACAGGGAGTAATGAAAAACTGTTTTTT
CDR3 protein: CASSYNTGSNEKLFF

J gene: TRBJ1-1
CDR3 length: 14
V gene: TRBV18
clone size: few
D gene: -
CDR3 DNA: TGTGCCAGCTCATTGGTCGGGACACCCACTGAAGCTTTCTTT
CDR3 protein: CASSLVGTPTEAFF

J gene: TRBJ2-1
CDR3 length: 13
V gene: TRBV6-2/TRBV6-3
clone size: once
D gene: -
CDR3 DNA: TGTGCCAGCAGCGGGGGAATATACAATGAGCAGTTCTTC
CDR3 protein: CASSGGIYNEQFF